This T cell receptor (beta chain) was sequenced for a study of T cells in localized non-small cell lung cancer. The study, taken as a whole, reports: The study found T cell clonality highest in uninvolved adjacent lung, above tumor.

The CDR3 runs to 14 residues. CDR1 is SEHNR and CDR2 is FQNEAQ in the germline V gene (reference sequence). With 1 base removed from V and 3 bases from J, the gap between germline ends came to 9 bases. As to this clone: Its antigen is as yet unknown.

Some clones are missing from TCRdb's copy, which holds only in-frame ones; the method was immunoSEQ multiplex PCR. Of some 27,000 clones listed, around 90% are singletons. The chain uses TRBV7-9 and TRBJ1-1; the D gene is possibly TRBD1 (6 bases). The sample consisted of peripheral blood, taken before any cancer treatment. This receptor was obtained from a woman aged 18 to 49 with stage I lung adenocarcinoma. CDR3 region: CASSLGQVDTEAFF. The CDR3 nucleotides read TGTGCCAGCAGCTTAGGACAGGTGGACACTGAAGCTTTCTTT. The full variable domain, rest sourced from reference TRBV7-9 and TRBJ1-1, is DTGVSQNPRHKITKRGQNVTFRCDPISEHNRLYWYRQTLGQGPEFLTYFQNEAQLEKSRLLSDRFSAERPKGSFSTLEIQRTEQGDSAMYLCASSLGQVDTEAFFGQGTRLTVV.